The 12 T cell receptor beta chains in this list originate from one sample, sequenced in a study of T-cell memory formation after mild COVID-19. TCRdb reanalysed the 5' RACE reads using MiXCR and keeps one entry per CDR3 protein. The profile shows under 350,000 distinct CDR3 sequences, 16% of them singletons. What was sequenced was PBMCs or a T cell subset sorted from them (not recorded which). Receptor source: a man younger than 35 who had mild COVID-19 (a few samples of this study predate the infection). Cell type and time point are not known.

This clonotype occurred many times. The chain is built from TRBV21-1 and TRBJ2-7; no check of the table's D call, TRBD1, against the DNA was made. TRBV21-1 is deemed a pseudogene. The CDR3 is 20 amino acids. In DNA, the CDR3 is TGTGCCAGCACCCTTAAAGGTCTGCGAGATCGGGACAGGGCTCTCTACGAGCAGTACGTC. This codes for CASTLKGLRDRDRALYEQYV.

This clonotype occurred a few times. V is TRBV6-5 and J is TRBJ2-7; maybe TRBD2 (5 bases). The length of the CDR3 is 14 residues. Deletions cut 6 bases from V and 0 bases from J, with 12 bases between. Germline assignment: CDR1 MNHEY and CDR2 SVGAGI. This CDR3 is CASRVRETSYEQYV. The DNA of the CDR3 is TGTGCCAGCAGGGTGAGGGAGACCTCCTACGAGCAGTACGTC.

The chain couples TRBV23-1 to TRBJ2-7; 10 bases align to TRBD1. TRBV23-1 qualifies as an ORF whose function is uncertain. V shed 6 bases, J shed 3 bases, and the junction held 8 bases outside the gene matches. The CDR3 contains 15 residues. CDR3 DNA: TGCGCCAGCAGATGGGACAGGGGAGATAACTACGAGCAGTACTTC. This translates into CASRWDRGDNYEQYF.

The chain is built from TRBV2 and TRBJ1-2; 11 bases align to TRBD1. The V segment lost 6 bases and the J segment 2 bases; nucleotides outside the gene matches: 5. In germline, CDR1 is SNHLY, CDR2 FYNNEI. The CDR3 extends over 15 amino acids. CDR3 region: CASRGQGGHNYGYTF. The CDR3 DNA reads TGTGCCAGCAGGGGACAGGGGGGCCACAACTATGGCTACACCTTC.

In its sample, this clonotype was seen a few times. This CDR3 reads CASSEEAFYGYTF. The CDR3 coding sequence is TGTGCCAGCAGTGAAGAGGCCTTCTATGGCTACACCTTC. The rearrangement joins TRBV2 to TRBJ1-2; D gene ambiguous. Trimming cost V 1 base and J 4 bases, with 7 bases left between them. CDR3 length equals 13 residues. Germline CDR1 is SNHLY and CDR2 is FYNNEI.

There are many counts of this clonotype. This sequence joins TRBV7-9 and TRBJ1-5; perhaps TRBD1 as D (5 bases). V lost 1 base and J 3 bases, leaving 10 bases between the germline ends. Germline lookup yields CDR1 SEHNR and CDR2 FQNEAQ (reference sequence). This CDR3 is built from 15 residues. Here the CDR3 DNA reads TGTGCCAGCAGCTTAGTCGGGGGTAACAATCAGCCCCAGCATTTT. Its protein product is CASSLVGGNNQPQHF. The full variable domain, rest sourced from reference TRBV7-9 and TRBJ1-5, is DTGVSQNPRHKITKRGQNVTFRCDPISEHNRLYWYRQTLGQGPEFLTYFQNEAQLEKSRLLSDRFSAERPKGSFSTLEIQRTEQGDSAMYLCASSLVGGNNQPQHFGDGTRLSIL.

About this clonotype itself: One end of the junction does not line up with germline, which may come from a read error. The CDR3 loop reads CASSPGAIGSDTHYF. CDR3 nucleotide sequence: TGTGCCAGCAGCCCGGGGGCCATCGGAAGTGATACGCATTATTTT. This rearrangement joins TRBV3-1 to TRBJ2-3; D tentatively reads TRBD1 or TRBD2 (6 bases each). CDR1 and CDR2 from the germline V gene are LGHDT and YNNKEL (reference sequence). The CDR3 consists of 15 residues.

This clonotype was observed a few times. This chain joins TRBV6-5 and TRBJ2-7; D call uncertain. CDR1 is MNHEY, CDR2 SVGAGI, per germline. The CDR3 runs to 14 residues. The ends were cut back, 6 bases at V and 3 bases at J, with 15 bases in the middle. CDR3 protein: CASSSGGYSYEQYF. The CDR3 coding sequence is TGTGCCAGCAGCTCCGGCGGCTATAGCTACGAGCAGTACTTC.

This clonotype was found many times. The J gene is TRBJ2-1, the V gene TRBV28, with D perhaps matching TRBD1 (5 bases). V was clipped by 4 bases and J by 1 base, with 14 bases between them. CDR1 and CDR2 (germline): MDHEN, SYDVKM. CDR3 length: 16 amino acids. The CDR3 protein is CASSSNRRGSYNEQFF. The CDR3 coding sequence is TGTGCCAGCAGTTCAAATAGAAGGGGTTCCTACAATGAGCAGTTCTTC.

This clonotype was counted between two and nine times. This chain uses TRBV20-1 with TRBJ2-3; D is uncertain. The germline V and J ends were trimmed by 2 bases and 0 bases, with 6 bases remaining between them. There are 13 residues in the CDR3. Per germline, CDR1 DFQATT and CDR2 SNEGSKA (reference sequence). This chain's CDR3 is CSARLGSTDTQYF. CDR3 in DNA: TGCAGTGCTAGACTTGGGAGCACAGATACGCAGTATTTT.

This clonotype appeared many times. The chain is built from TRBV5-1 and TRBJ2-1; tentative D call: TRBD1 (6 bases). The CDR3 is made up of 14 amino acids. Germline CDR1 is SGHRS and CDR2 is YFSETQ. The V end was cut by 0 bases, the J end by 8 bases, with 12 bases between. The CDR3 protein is CASSLAEQGDEQFF. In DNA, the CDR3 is TGCGCCAGCAGCTTGGCCGAACAGGGTGATGAGCAGTTCTTC.

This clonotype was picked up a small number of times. CDR3 nucleotides: TGCGCCAGCAGCCAATTACCCCTAGCGTCGACCAAAAACATTCAGTACTTC. Translation: CASSQLPLASTKNIQYF. The rearrangement joins TRBV4-3 to TRBJ2-4; the D gene is possibly TRBD2 (6 bases). The ends were cut back, 2 bases at V and 2 bases at J, with 16 bases in the middle. This CDR3 region has 17 residues. CDR1 is LGHNA and CDR2 is YSLEER in the germline V gene.